The sequence of this TCR beta chain was determined in a study of blood T cell repertoires in COVID-19. About the research overall: Some COVID-19 samples were acute and others convalescent; all came from the United States, Italy and Spain. In each case, the material was cDNA or gDNA derived from T cells, B-cell-depleted T cells, or PBMCs.

How the authors handled the data: Reference gene primer amplification yielded estimated nucleated cell counts. Only in-frame clones appear in the TCRdb table, and some are missing; sequencing was by immunoSEQ multiplex PCR. That table is the source of V, J and clone size, and D and trimming were worked out from the DNA. The sample lists some 300,000 clones; more than 85% were seen once. Input material: peripheral blood. The receptor was isolated from a man between 65 and 85 years old with acute or convalescent COVID-19.

CDR3 DNA sequence: TGTGCCAGCAGCCCTAGCGGGAGATTAAGCTACGAGCAGTACTTC. It codes for CASSPSGRLSYEQYF. The chain uses TRBV9 and TRBJ2-7; 10 bases match TRBD2. Germline values: CDR1 SGDLS, CDR2 YYNGEE. The length of the CDR3 is 15 residues. V lost 4 bases to trimming and J lost 3 bases; unmatched junction nucleotides: 7.